This T cell receptor (beta chain) was sequenced for a study of post-analysis software for immune sequencing data. TCR beta libraries were prepared from cDNA with unique molecular identifiers. Out of roughly 0.85 to 10 million T cells, about 500,000 cDNA molecules were generated. TCRdb redid the calling of the PCR reads with MiXCR, one entry per CDR3 protein. This sample has 150,000 to 200,000 distinct CDR3 sequences, with under 40% found just once. Trimming pared 5 bases from V and 2 bases from J, leaving 12 bases between. The CDR3 totals 15 residues. The germline gives CDR1 SEHNR, CDR2 FQNEAQ (reference sequence).

The chain combines TRBV7-9 with TRBJ2-2; tentatively, D is TRBD1 (6 bases). The material was blood, obtained after autologous hematopoietic stem cell transplantation. The TCR originated in a girl between 5 and 17 years old with multiple sclerosis. The CDR3 sequence: CASSQQGLNTGELFF. CDR3 coding DNA: TGTGCCAGCAGCCAACAGGGCCTAAACACCGGGGAGCTGTTTTTT. Based on the CDR3 plus reference TRBV7-9 and TRBJ2-2, the full variable domain is DTGVSQNPRHKITKRGQNVTFRCDPISEHNRLYWYRQTLGQGPEFLTYFQNEAQLEKSRLLSDRFSAERPKGSFSTLEIQRTEQGDSAMYLCASSQQGLNTGELFFGEGSRLTVL.